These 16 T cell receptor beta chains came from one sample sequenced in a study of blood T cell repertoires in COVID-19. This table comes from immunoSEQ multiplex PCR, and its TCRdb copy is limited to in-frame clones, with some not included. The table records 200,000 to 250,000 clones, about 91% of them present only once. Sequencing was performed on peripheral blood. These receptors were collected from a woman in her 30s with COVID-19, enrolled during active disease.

This CDR3 reads CASSVPGDHSGANVLTF. The DNA of the CDR3 is TGTGCCAGCAGCGTACCAGGGGACCACTCTGGGGCCAACGTCCTGACTTTC. The chain joins TRBV9 to TRBJ2-6; a possible D gene is TRBD1 (6 bases). This CDR3 is built from 17 residues. With 1 base removed from V and 0 bases from J, the gap between germline ends came to 11 bases. From germline, CDR1 is SGDLS and CDR2 YYNGEE.

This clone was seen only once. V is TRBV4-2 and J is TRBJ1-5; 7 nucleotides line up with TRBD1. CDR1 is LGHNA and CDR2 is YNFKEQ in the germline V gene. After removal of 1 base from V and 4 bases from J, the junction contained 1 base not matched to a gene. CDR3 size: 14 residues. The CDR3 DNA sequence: TGTGCCAGCAGCCAAGGACAGGGAAATCAGCCCCAGCATTTT. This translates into CASSQGQGNQPQHF.

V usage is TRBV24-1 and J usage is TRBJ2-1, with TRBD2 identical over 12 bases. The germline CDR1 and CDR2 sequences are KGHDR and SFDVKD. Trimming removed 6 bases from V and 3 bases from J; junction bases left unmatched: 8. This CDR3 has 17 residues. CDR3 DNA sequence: TGTGCCACCAGTAAACCGGGACTAGCGGGCCTCTACAATGAGCAGTTCTTC. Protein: CATSKPGLAGLYNEQFF.

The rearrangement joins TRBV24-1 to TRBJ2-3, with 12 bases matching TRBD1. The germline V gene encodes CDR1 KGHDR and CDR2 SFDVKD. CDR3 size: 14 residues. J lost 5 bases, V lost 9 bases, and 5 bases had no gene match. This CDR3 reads CATWGTGGVDTQYF. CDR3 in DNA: TGTGCCACCTGGGGGACAGGGGGCGTAGATACGCAGTATTTT.

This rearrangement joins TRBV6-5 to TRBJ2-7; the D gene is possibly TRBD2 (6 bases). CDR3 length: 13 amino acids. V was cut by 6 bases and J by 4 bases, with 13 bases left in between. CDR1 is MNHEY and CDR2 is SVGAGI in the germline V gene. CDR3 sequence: CASSPAAGYEQYV. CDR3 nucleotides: TGTGCCAGCAGCCCCGCGGCGGGATACGAGCAGTACGTC.

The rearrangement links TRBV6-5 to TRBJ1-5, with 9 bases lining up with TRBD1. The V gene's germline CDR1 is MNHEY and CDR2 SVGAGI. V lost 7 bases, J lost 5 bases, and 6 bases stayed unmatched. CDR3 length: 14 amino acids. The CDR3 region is CASTGQGFYQPQHF. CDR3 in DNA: TGTGCCAGCACCGGACAGGGGTTTTATCAGCCCCAGCATTTT.

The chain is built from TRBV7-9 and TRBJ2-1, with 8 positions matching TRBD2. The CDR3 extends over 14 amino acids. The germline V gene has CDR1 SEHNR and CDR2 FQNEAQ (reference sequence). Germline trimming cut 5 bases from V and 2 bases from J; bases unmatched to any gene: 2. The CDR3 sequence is CASSPTSAYNEQFF. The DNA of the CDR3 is TGTGCCAGCAGCCCGACTAGCGCCTACAATGAGCAGTTCTTC. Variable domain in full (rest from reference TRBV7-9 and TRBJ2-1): DTGVSQNPRHKITKRGQNVTFRCDPISEHNRLYWYRQTLGQGPEFLTYFQNEAQLEKSRLLSDRFSAERPKGSFSTLEIQRTEQGDSAMYLCASSPTSAYNEQFFGPGTRLTVL.

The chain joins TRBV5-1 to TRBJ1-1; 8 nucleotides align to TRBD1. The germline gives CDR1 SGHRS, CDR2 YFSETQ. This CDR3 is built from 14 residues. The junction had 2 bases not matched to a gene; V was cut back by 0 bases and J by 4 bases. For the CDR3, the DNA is TGCGCCAGCAGCTTGGAAGGACAGGGCACTGAAGCTTTCTTT. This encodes CASSLEGQGTEAFF.

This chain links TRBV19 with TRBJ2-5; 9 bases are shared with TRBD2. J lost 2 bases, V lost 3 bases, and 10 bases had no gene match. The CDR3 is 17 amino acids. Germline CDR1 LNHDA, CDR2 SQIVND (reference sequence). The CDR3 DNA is TGTGCCAGTAGTATTCGTGGCTTAGCGGGAGTACAAGAGACCCAGTACTTC. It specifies CASSIRGLAGVQETQYF. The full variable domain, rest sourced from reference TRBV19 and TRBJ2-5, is DGGITQSPKYLFRKEGQNVTLSCEQNLNHDAMYWYRQDPGQGLRLIYYSQIVNDFQKGDIAEGYSVSREKKESFPLTVTSAQKNPTAFYLCASSIRGLAGVQETQYFGPGTRLLVL.

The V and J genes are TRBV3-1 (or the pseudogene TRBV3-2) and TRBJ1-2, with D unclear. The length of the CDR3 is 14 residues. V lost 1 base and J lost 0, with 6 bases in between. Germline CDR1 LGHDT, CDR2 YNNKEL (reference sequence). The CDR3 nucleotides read TGTGCCAGCAGCCAAGGACTAGCTAACTATGGCTACACCTTC. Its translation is CASSQGLANYGYTF.

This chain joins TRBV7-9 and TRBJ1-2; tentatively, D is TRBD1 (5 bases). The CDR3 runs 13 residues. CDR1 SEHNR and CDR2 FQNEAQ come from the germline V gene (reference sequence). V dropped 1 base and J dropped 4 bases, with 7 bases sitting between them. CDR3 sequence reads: CASSLDRRYGYTF. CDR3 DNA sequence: TGTGCCAGCAGCTTAGACAGGCGCTATGGCTACACCTTC.

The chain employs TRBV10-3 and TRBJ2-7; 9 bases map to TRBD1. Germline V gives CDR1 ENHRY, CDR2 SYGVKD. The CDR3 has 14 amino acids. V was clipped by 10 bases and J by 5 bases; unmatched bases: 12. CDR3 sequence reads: CATQQGALFDEQYF. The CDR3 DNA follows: TGTGCCACCCAACAGGGGGCGCTTTTCGACGAGCAGTACTTC.

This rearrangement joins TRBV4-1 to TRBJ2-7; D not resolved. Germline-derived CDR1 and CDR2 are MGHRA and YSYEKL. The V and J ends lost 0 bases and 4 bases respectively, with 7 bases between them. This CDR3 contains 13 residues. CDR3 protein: CASSQDLGYEQYF. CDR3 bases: TGCGCCAGCAGCCAAGATCTCGGGTACGAGCAGTACTTC.

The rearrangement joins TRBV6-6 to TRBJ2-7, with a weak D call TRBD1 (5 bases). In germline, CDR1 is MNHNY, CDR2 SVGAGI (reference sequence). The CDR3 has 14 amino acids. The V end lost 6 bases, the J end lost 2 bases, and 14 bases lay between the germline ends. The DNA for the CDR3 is TGTGCCAGCAGGGCTACAGGAACCGCCTACGAGCAGTACTTC. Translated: CASRATGTAYEQYF.

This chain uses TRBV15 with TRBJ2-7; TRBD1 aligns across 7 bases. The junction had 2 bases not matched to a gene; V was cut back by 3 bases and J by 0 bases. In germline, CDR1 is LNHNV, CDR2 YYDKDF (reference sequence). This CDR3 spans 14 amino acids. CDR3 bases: TGTGCCACCAGCAGGGGGACAGCCTCCTACGAGCAGTACTTC. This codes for CATSRGTASYEQYF.

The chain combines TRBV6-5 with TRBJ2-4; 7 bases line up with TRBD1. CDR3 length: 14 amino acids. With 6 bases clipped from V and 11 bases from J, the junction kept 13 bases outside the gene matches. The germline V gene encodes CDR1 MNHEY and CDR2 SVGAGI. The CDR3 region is CASSRNTGARVQYF. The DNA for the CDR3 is TGTGCCAGCAGCCGAAATACAGGGGCGAGGGTTCAGTACTTC.